The clone carrying this T cell receptor beta chain was counted at least ten times. Its antigen is currently unknown. These data come from a study of identical twins. TCRdb re-derived calls from the 5' RACE reads in MiXCR, one entry per CDR3 protein. The sample lists nearly 900,000 distinct CDR3 sequences, around 12% occurring once. CDR1 is KGHDR and CDR2 is SFDVKD in the germline V gene. V lost 2 bases and J lost 6, with 3 bases in between. The CDR3 covers 12 residues. Study-level points and caveats: The presence of invariant MAIT and iNKT cells could partly confound analyses of zero-insertion sequences.

This sample also belongs to another study, concerning yellow fever vaccine responses in identical twins. That study adds: Twins' vaccine T cell responses were reported to seem partly convergent and partly personalized.

The specimen was PBMCs. V usage is TRBV24-1 and J usage is TRBJ1-4, with no clear D. The receptor was isolated from a woman younger than 35 in good health. The CDR3 spells CATSDSDEKLFF. The CDR3 DNA is TGTGCCACCAGTGATTCGGATGAAAAACTGTTTTTT.